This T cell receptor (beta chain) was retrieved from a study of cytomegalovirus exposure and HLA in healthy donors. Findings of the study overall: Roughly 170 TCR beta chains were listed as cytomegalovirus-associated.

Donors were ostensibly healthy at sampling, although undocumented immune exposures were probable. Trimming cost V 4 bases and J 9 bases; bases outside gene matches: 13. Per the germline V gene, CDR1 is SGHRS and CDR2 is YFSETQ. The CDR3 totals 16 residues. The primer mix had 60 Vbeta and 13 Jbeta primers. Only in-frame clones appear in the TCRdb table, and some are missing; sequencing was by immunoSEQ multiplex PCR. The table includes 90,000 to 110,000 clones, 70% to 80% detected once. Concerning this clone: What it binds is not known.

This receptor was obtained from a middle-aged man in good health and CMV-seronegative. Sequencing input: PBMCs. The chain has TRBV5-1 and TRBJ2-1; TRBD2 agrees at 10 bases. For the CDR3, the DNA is TGCGCCAGCAGCCCCACCGGGCTAGCGGGAGCCATTGAGCAGTTCTTC. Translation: CASSPTGLAGAIEQFF.